This TCR beta chain was profiled in a study of cytomegalovirus exposure and HLA in healthy donors. V lost 5 bases, J lost 7 bases, and 9 bases stayed unmatched. Germline lookup yields CDR1 MDHEN and CDR2 SYDVKM. The CDR3 covers 15 residues. Assay: immunoSEQ multiplex PCR; the TCRdb copy retains only in-frame clones and omits some. Of some 64,000 clones detected, 95% to 98% appear once; the ten largest clones hold about 1.5%. The V gene is TRBV28, the J gene TRBJ2-1, with TRBD1 matching 9 bases. This receptor was obtained from a woman aged 18-29 years in good health and CMV-seropositive. Source material: PBMCs. The CDR3: CASSPGGQGINEQFF. The CDR3 nucleotides are TGTGCCAGCAGTCCCGGAGGACAGGGGATTAATGAGCAGTTCTTC.